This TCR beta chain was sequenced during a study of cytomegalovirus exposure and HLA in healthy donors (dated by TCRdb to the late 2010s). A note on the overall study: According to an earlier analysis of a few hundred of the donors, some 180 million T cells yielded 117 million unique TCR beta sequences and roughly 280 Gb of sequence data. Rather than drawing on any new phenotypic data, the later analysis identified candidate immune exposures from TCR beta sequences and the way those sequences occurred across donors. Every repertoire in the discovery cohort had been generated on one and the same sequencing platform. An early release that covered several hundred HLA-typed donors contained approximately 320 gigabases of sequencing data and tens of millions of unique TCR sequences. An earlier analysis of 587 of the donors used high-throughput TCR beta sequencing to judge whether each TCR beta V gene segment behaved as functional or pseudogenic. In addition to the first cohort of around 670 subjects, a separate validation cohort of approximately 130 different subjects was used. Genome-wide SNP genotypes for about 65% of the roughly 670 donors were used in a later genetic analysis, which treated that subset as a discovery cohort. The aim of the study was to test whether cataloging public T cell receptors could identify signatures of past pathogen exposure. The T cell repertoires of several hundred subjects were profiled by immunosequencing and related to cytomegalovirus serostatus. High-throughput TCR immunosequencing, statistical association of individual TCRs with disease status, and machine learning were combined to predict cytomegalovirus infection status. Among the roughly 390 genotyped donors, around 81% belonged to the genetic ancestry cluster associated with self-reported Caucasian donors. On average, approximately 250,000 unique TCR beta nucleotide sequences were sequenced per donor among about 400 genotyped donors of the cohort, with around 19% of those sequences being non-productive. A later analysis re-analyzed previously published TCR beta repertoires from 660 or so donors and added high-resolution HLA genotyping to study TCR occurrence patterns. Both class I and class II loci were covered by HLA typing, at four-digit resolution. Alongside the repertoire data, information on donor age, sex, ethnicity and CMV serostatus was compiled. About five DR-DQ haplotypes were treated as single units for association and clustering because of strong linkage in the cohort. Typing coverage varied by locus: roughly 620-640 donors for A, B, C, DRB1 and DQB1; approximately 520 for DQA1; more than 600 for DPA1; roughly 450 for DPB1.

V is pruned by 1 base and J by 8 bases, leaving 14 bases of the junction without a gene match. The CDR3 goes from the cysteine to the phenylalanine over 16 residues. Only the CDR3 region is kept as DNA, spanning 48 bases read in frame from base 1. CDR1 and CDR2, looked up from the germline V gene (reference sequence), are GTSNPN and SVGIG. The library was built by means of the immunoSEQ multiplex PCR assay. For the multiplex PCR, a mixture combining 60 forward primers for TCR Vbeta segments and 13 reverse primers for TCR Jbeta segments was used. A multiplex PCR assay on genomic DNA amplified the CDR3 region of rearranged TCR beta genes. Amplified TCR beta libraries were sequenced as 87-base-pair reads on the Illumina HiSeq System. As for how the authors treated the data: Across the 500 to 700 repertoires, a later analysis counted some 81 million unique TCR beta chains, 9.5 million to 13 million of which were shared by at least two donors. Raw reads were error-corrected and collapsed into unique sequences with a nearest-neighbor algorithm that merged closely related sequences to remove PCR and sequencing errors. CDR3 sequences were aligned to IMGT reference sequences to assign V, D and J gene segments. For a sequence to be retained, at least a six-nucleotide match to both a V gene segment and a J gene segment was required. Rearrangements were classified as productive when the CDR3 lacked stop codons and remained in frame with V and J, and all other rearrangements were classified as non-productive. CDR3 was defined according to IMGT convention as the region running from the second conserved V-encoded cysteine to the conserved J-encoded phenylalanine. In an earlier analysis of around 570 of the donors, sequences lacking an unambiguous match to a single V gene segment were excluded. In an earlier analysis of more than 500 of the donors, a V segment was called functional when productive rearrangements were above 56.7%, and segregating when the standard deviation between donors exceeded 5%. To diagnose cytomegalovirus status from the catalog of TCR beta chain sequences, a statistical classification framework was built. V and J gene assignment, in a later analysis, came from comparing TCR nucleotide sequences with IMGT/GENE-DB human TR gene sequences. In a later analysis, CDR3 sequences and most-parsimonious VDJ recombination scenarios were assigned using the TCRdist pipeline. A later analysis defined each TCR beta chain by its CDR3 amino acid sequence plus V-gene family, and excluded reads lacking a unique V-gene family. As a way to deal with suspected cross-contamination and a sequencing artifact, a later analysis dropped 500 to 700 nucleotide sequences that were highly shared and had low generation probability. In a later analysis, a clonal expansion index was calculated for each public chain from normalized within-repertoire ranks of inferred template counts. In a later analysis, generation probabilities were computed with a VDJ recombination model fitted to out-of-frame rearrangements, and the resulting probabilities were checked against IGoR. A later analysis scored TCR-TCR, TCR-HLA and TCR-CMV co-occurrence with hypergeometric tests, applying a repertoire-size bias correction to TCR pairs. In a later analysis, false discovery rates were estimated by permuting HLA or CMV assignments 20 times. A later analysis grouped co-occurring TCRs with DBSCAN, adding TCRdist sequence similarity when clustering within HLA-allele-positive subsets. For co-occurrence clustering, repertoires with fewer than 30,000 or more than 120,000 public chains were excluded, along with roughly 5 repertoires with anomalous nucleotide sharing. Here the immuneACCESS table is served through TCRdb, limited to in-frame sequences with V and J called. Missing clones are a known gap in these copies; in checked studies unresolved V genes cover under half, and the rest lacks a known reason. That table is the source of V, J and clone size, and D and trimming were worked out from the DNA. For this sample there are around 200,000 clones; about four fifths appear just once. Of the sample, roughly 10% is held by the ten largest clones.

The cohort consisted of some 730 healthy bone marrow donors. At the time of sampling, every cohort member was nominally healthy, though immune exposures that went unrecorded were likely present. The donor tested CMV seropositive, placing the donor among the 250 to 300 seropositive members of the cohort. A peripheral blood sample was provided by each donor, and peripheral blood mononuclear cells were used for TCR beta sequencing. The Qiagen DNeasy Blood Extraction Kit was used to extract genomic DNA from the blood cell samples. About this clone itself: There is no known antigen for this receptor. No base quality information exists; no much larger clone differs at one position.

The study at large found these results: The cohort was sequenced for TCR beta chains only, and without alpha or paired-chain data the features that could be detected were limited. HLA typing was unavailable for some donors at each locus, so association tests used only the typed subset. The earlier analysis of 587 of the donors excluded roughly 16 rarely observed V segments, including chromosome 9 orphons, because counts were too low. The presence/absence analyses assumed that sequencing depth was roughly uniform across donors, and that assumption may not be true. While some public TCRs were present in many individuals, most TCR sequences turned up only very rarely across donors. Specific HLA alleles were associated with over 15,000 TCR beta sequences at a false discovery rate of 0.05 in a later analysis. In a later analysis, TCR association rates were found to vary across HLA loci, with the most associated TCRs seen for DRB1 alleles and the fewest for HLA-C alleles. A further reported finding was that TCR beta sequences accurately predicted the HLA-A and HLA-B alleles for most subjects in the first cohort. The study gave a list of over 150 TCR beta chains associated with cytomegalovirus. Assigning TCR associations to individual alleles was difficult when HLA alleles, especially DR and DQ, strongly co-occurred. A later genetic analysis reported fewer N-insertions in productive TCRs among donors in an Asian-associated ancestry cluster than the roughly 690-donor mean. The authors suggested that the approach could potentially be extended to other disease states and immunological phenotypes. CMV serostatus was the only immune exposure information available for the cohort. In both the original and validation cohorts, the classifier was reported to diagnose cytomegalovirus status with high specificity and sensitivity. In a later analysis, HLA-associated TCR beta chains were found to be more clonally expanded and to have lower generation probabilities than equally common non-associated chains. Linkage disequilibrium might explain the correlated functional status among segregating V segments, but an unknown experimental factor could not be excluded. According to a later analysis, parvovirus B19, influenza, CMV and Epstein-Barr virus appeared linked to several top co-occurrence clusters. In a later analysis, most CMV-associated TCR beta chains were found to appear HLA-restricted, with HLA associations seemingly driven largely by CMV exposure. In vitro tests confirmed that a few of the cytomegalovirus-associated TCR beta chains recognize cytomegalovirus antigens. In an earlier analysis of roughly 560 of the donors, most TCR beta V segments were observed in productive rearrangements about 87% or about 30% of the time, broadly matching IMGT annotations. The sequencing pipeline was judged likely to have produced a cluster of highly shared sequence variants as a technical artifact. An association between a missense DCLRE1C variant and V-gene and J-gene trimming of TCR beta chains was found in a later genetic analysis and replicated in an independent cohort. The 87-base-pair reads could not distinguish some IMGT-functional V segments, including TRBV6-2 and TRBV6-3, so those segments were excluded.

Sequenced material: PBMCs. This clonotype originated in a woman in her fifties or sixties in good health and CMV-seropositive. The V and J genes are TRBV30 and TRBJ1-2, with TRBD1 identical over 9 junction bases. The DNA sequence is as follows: TGTGCCTGGAGTGAAGGGACAGGGAGTCTACTTGGGGGCTACACCTTC. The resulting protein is CAWSEGTGSLLGGYTF.